One and the same sample provided the 32 T cell receptor beta chains below, sequenced in a study of cytomegalovirus exposure and HLA in healthy donors (dated by TCRdb to 2015 to 2018). Library preparation employed the immunoSEQ multiplex PCR assay. For the multiplex PCR, a mixture combining 60 forward primers for TCR Vbeta segments and 13 reverse primers for TCR Jbeta segments was used. As stored in TCRdb, this immuneACCESS dataset retains in-frame rearrangements with V and J assigned. A fraction of the clones does not appear; measured against another copy, unresolved V genes explain less than half of the discrepancy, and the remainder lacks a known reason. The sample table lists roughly 180,000 clones, around 78% of them with a count of one. The ten largest clones take up around 1.5% of the sample. The sample was PBMCs. The receptors derive from a man aged 18 to 30 in good health and CMV-seronegative.

The chain links TRBV6-6 to TRBJ2-7; TRBD1 matches at 10 bases. Germline CDR1 MNHNY, CDR2 SVGAGI (reference sequence). Trimming took 4 bases from V and 0 from J; bases not matched to a gene: 6. CDR3 size: 16 residues. CDR3 protein: CASSFMTGGYSYEQYF. CDR3 DNA: TGTGCCAGCAGTTTTATGACAGGGGGCTACTCCTACGAGCAGTACTTC.

The rearrangement links TRBV11-3 to TRBJ2-5; 7 positions match TRBD1. The germline V gene encodes CDR1 SGHNT and CDR2 YENEEA. The CDR3 loop spans 14 amino acids. J lost 1 base, V lost 2 bases, and 1 base had no gene match. DNA of the CDR3: TGTGCCAGCAGCTTAAGGGACAGCCAAGAGACCCAGTACTTC. It yields the protein CASSLRDSQETQYF.

The rearrangement joins TRBV28 to TRBJ1-2; D is uncertain. The CDR3 consists of 14 residues. Trimming took off 7 bases at V and 5 bases at J, with 17 bases between the two ends. Per germline, CDR1 MDHEN and CDR2 SYDVKM. CDR3 amino acids: CASNQIATRYGYTF. CDR3 in DNA: TGTGCCAGCAATCAGATAGCAACGAGGTATGGCTACACCTTC.

J is TRBJ1-3 and V is TRBV4-2, with unresolved D. CDR1 and CDR2 (germline): LGHNA, YNFKEQ. The CDR3 consists of 15 residues. V was pared by 1 base and J by 0 bases, with 7 bases between. The CDR3 sequence: CASSQVRFSGNTIYF. The DNA of the CDR3 is TGTGCCAGCAGCCAAGTTAGATTCTCTGGAAACACCATATATTTT.

The chain combines TRBV6-5 with TRBJ1-1; the D gene is possibly TRBD1 (6 bases). Trimming shortened V by 6 bases and J by 4 bases, and 15 bases separated the two germline ends. The V gene's germline CDR1 is MNHEY and CDR2 SVGAGI. There are 14 residues in the CDR3. CDR3 sequence: CASSRGQTVTEAFF. For the CDR3, the DNA is TGTGCCAGCAGCCGCGGACAGACTGTCACTGAAGCTTTCTTT.

V and J are TRBV30 and TRBJ1-6; 9 bases agree with TRBD1. With V trimmed by 4 bases and J by 12 bases, 4 bases remained unmatched. Germline V gives CDR1 GTSNPN, CDR2 SVGIG (reference sequence). This CDR3 spans 12 amino acids. The CDR3 here is CAWMGDREPLHF. The DNA of the CDR3 is TGTGCCTGGATGGGGGACAGGGAACCCCTCCACTTT.

V is TRBV2 and J is TRBJ2-7; weak D call: TRBD1 (5 bases). V was clipped by 6 bases and J by 7 bases, with 16 bases between them. CDR1 SNHLY and CDR2 FYNNEI come from the germline V gene. CDR3 length: 13 residues. The CDR3 DNA follows: TGTGCCAGCAGGCCTGGTGGGGCGGAGGAGCAGTACTTC. This encodes CASRPGGAEEQYF. The full variable domain, its missing parts supplied by reference TRBV2 and TRBJ2-7, is EPEVTQTPSHQVTQMGQEVILRCVPISNHLYFYWYRQILGQKVEFLVSFYNNEISEKSEIFDDQFSVERPDGSNFTLKIRSTKLEDSAMYFCASRPGGAEEQYFGPGTRLTVT.

The chain has TRBV4-1 and TRBJ1-2; D remains unclear. The V end was cut by 1 base, the J end by 1 base, with 7 bases between. Germline CDR1 reads MGHRA; CDR2 reads YSYEKL. There are 14 residues in the CDR3. The CDR3 bases are TGCGCCAGCAGCCAAGTCGAGATTAACTATGGCTACACCTTC. It specifies CASSQVEINYGYTF.

This chain connects TRBV5-1 to TRBJ2-1; 9 positions match TRBD2. The length of the CDR3 is 18 residues. The V segment lost 2 bases and the J segment 3 bases; nucleotides outside the gene matches: 12. Germline V CDR1 and CDR2: SGHRS, YFSETQ. CDR3: CASSFLPSSGRSYNEQFF. CDR3 bases: TGCGCCAGCAGCTTCCTACCCAGTAGCGGGAGAAGCTACAATGAGCAGTTCTTC.

The V and J genes are TRBV19 and TRBJ1-1, with D possibly matching TRBD1 (5 bases). Deletions cut 7 bases from V and 6 bases from J, with 15 bases between. Germline-derived CDR1 and CDR2 are LNHDA and SQIVND (reference sequence). The CDR3 has 13 residues. DNA for the CDR3: TGTGCCAGTACCTCCGCGGCGGGGGCTGAAGCTTTCTTT. Its protein product is CASTSAAGAEAFF. Full variable domain (remainder filled in from reference TRBV19 and TRBJ1-1): DGGITQSPKYLFRKEGQNVTLSCEQNLNHDAMYWYRQDPGQGLRLIYYSQIVNDFQKGDIAEGYSVSREKKESFPLTVTSAQKNPTAFYLCASTSAAGAEAFFGQGTRLTVV.

In its sample, this clone was seen once. CDR3 sequence: CASSVTSGGAGEQFF. CDR3 in DNA: TGTGCCAGCAGCGTCACTAGCGGGGGGGCCGGTGAGCAGTTCTTC. This sequence joins TRBV9 and TRBJ2-1, with 13 positions matching TRBD2. Germline CDR1 and CDR2: SGDLS and YYNGEE. The CDR3 contains 15 residues. The J segment lost 9 bases and the V segment lost 2 bases, leaving 5 bases of the junction unmatched.

The chain links TRBV9 to TRBJ1-4, with a tentative D call TRBD1 (6 bases). Looked up from germline, CDR1 is SGDLS and CDR2 is YYNGEE. The V end was cut by 0 bases, the J end by 5 bases, with 11 bases between. CDR3 length: 15 residues. CDR3 bases: TGTGCCAGCAGCGTAGGATCCGGACAGAATGAAAAACTGTTTTTT. Its protein is CASSVGSGQNEKLFF.

V usage is TRBV18 and J usage is TRBJ2-7, with a possible D match to TRBD1 (6 bases). CDR1 and CDR2 from the germline V gene are KGHSH and LQKENI. The length of the CDR3 is 17 residues. V shed 0 bases and J shed 7 bases, with 22 bases lying between them. This chain's CDR3 is CASSPPNRATIRREQYF. CDR3 DNA: TGTGCCAGCTCACCACCGAACAGGGCGACCATCCGGAGGGAGCAGTACTTC.

V gene TRBV30 combines with J gene TRBJ1-5; possible D gene TRBD1, 6 bases. Germline V gives CDR1 GTSNPN, CDR2 SVGIG (reference sequence). The germline V and J ends were trimmed by 2 bases and 6 bases, with 14 bases remaining between them. The CDR3 consists of 14 residues. The CDR3 DNA is TGTGCCTGGAGTTCAGGGGATGTGAGTCAGCCCCAGCATTTT. Its translation is CAWSSGDVSQPQHF.

This clone turned up a few times. The V gene is TRBV11-1, the J gene TRBJ1-2, with TRBD1 matching over 8 bases. CDR3 length: 14 residues. Germline lookup yields CDR1 SGHAT and CDR2 FQDESV (reference sequence). With V trimmed by 10 bases and J by 7 bases, 14 bases remained unmatched. For the CDR3, the DNA is TGTGCCATAGTCCAACAGGGGGGGGGAGGTGGCTACACCTTC. This sequence encodes CAIVQQGGGGGYTF.

The genes are TRBV15 and TRBJ1-3; possibly TRBD1 for D (5 bases). Germline V CDR1 and CDR2: LNHNV, YYDKDF (reference sequence). The CDR3 covers 15 residues. V dropped 0 bases and J dropped 2 bases, with 8 bases sitting between them. The CDR3 protein is CATSRDVGAGNTIYF. The CDR3 DNA reads TGTGCCACCAGCAGAGATGTAGGGGCTGGAAACACCATATATTTT. Full variable domain (missing parts from reference TRBV15 and TRBJ1-3): DAMVIQNPRYQVTQFGKPVTLSCSQTLNHNVMYWYQQKSSQAPKLLFHYYDKDFNNEADTPDNFQSRRPNTSFCFLDIRSPGLGDTAMYLCATSRDVGAGNTIYFGEGSWLTVV.

This chain joins TRBV7-9 and TRBJ1-3, with 9 bases identical to TRBD1. J gave up 1 base and V 5 bases, and 3 bases lay outside the gene matches. This CDR3 has 15 amino acids. The germline V gene encodes CDR1 SEHNR and CDR2 FQNEAQ (reference sequence). DNA of the CDR3: TGTGCCAGCAGCAAACAGGGGGCATCTGGAAACACCATATATTTT. Translated: CASSKQGASGNTIYF.

This clone was found a few times. The chain joins TRBV9 to TRBJ2-3; D gene uncertain. There are 14 residues in the CDR3. Germline values: CDR1 SGDLS, CDR2 YYNGEE. The V and J ends lost 0 bases and 2 bases respectively, with 7 bases between them. The CDR3 DNA reads TGTGCCAGCAGCGTAGGTCCTTACACAGATACGCAGTATTTT. Translation gives CASSVGPYTDTQYF.

V usage is TRBV5-1 and J usage is TRBJ2-3; 7 bases are a match to TRBD1. The CDR3 runs to 14 residues. The V segment lost 5 bases and the J segment 1 base; nucleotides outside the gene matches: 4. CDR1 is SGHRS and CDR2 is YFSETQ in the germline V gene. CDR3: CASRPGQGTDTQYF. In DNA form, the CDR3 reads TGCGCCAGCAGACCTGGACAGGGCACAGATACGCAGTATTTT. The whole variable domain, remainder taken from reference TRBV5-1 and TRBJ2-3, is KAGVTQTPRYLIKTRGQQVTLSCSPISGHRSVSWYQQTPGQGLQFLFEYFSETQRNKGNFPGRFSGRQFSNSRSEMNVSTLELGDSALYLCASRPGQGTDTQYFGPGTRLTVL.

The table lists this clone with a count of one. The chain joins TRBV28 to TRBJ2-1; 8 positions agree with TRBD2. This CDR3 region has 18 residues. Trimming took 5 bases from V and 4 from J; bases not matched to a gene: 16. CDR1 and CDR2 from the germline V gene are MDHEN and SYDVKM. CDR3 protein: CASSPGLESIPPYNEQFF. In nucleotides, the CDR3 is TGTGCCAGCAGTCCGGGACTAGAGTCCATCCCACCGTACAATGAGCAGTTCTTC.

The chain links TRBV4-2 to TRBJ2-5; tentative D call: TRBD1 (5 bases). This CDR3 contains 14 residues. The germline V gene has CDR1 LGHNA and CDR2 YNFKEQ. Trimming removed 0 bases from V and 6 bases from J, with 11 bases in between. DNA of the CDR3: TGTGCCAGCAGCCAAGATCAGGGCGTAAAGACCCAGTACTTC. Encoded protein: CASSQDQGVKTQYF.

The chain recombines TRBV27 with TRBJ1-2; maybe TRBD1 (5 bases). The length of the CDR3 is 11 residues. Germline V gene sequence: CDR1 MNHEY, CDR2 SMNVEV (reference sequence). V was pared by 3 bases and J by 9 bases, with 8 bases between. CDR3 amino acids: CASSFLGRYTF. The CDR3 DNA is TGTGCCAGCAGTTTTTTGGGGCGCTACACCTTC.

This chain joins TRBV18 and TRBJ1-1; 8 bases line up with TRBD1. The CDR3 contains 15 residues. The V and J ends lost 11 bases and 0 bases, in that order; junction bases with no gene match: 11. Germline values: CDR1 KGHSH, CDR2 LQKENI. DNA of the CDR3: TGTGCCTCCAGACAGGGGCCTAATGTGAACACTGAAGCTTTCTTT. Protein sequence: CASRQGPNVNTEAFF.

The J gene is TRBJ2-5, the V gene TRBV7-8, with 12 bases identical to TRBD2. This CDR3 region has 16 residues. V was pared by 4 bases and J by 5 bases, with 8 bases of the junction left unmatched. CDR1 and CDR2 (germline): SGHVS, FQNEAQ. The CDR3 region is CASSSRTSGTGETQYF. The CDR3 nucleotides read TGTGCCAGCAGCTCTAGGACTAGCGGGACGGGGGAGACCCAGTACTTC.

The rearrangement uses TRBV30 and TRBJ1-5; D is unresolved. The V gene lost 1 base and the J gene lost 11 bases, with 15 bases spanning the gap. CDR3 size: 13 residues. The germline gives CDR1 GTSNPN, CDR2 SVGIG (reference sequence). CDR3 sequence reads: CAWSGGPQVAQHF. The CDR3 coding sequence is TGTGCCTGGAGTGGTGGCCCGCAGGTGGCCCAGCATTTT.

This clone was observed a handful of times. V usage is TRBV18 and J usage is TRBJ1-1; D may be TRBD1 (5 bases). V was pared by 6 bases and J by 0 bases, with 20 bases between. This CDR3 spans 17 amino acids. CDR1 and CDR2 from the germline V gene are KGHSH and LQKENI. The CDR3 bases are TGTGCCAGCTCCCGGGCGGGGGGTGAAGGGATGAACACTGAAGCTTTCTTT. This gives the protein CASSRAGGEGMNTEAFF.

The rearrangement uses TRBV6-4 and TRBJ2-3, with D possibly TRBD2 on 7 matching bases. Trimming took off 3 bases at V and 1 base at J, with 11 bases between the two ends. CDR1 is MRHNA and CDR2 is SNTAGT in the germline V gene. This CDR3 has 15 amino acids. In DNA, the CDR3 is TGTGCCAGCAGTGAAGGGGGGGCGCGCACAGATACGCAGTATTTT. Protein sequence: CASSEGGARTDTQYF.

This clone has a single count. This chain links TRBV5-6 with TRBJ1-4, with D unclear. The CDR3 has 13 amino acids. Germline-derived CDR1 and CDR2 are SGHDT and YYEEEE. Trimming removed 0 bases at V and 8 bases at J, with 8 bases between. CDR3 nucleotide sequence: TGTGCCAGCAGCTTGGACGAAAGCGAAAAACTGTTTTTT. Encoded protein: CASSLDESEKLFF.

The chain carries TRBV30 and TRBJ1-2, with D perhaps matching TRBD1 (6 bases). Germline CDR1 is GTSNPN and CDR2 is SVGIG (reference sequence). V was cut by 1 base and J by 6 bases, with 15 bases left in between. This CDR3 has 14 amino acids. This CDR3 is CAWSAGWGGHGYTF. The CDR3 coding sequence is TGTGCCTGGAGTGCCGGATGGGGGGGCCATGGCTACACCTTC.

This chain connects TRBV20-1 to TRBJ2-7; no firm D call. V was clipped by 0 bases and J by 7 bases, with 7 bases between them. The CDR3 is 11 amino acids. Germline V gene sequence: CDR1 DFQATT, CDR2 SNEGSKA (reference sequence). CDR3 protein: CSARDIREQYF. The CDR3 nucleotides are TGCAGTGCTAGAGATATCCGGGAGCAGTACTTC.

This chain uses TRBV6-6 with TRBJ2-5, with 7 nucleotides matching TRBD1. V was pared by 2 bases and J by 1 base, with 4 bases of the junction left unmatched. The CDR3 is 15 amino acids. CDR1 is MNHNY and CDR2 is SVGAGI in the germline V gene (reference sequence). As DNA, the CDR3 is TGTGCCAGCAGTTACGTGGGACAGCCCCAAGAGACCCAGTACTTC. Its translation: CASSYVGQPQETQYF.

This chain uses TRBV5-4 with TRBJ1-1; D is undetermined. The CDR3 is 13 residues long. Germline CDR1 and CDR2: SGHNT and YYREEE (reference sequence). The V end was cut by 4 bases, the J end by 5 bases, with 12 bases between. Here the CDR3 reads CASSVGVGTEAFF. In DNA form, the CDR3 reads TGTGCCAGCAGCGTCGGGGTAGGGACTGAAGCTTTCTTT.